These 22 T cell receptor beta chains share one sample of origin, sequenced in a study of blood T cell repertoires in COVID-19. TCRdb keeps only in-frame clones here, not all; method: immunoSEQ multiplex PCR. The sample carries about 190,000 clones, 75% to 95% recorded once. Sequencing was carried out using peripheral blood. The source is a man in his forties or fifties with acute or convalescent COVID-19.

The CDR3 DNA follows: TGCGCCAGCAGCCAGGCGACAGTTAGCAATCAGCCCCAGCATTTT. This translates into CASSQATVSNQPQHF. This sequence joins TRBV4-1 and TRBJ1-5, with a possible D match to TRBD1 (5 bases). Germline-derived CDR1 and CDR2 are MGHRA and YSYEKL. The CDR3 consists of 15 residues. V lost 3 bases and J 0 bases, leaving 9 bases between the germline ends.

This chain joins TRBV28 and TRBJ2-7; 9 bases align to TRBD2. Trimming cost V 11 bases and J 1 base; bases outside gene matches: 9. The CDR3 is 14 residues long. The germline gives CDR1 MDHEN, CDR2 SYDVKM. The CDR3 DNA follows: TGTGCCGGACGGCGGGAGGGCCCATCCTACGAGCAGTACTTC. It yields the protein CAGRREGPSYEQYF.

This clone has only a few counts. The J gene is TRBJ1-2, the V gene TRBV27, with TRBD1 identical over 9 bases. There are 17 residues in the CDR3. CDR1 and CDR2 from the germline V gene are MNHEY and SMNVEV (reference sequence). V lost 0 bases to trimming and J lost 1 base; unmatched junction nucleotides: 6. The CDR3 sequence is CASSLSTGGRGNYGYTF. The CDR3 DNA sequence: TGTGCCAGCAGTTTATCGACAGGGGGACGGGGTAACTATGGCTACACCTTC.

In nucleotides, the CDR3 is TGTGCCAGCAGCCAGGGGACAGGGAGCCGGGGTACTGAAGCTTTCTTT. Protein: CASSQGTGSRGTEAFF. This sequence joins TRBV3-1 (or the pseudogene TRBV3-2) and TRBJ1-1, with 9 bases that match TRBD1. This CDR3 has 16 residues. V trimming: 3 bases; J trimming: 5 bases; junction bases outside the gene matches: 10. CDR1 is LGHDT and CDR2 is YNNKEL in the germline V gene (reference sequence).

The chain recombines TRBV13 with TRBJ2-1; D possibly corresponds to TRBD1 (5 bases). Per germline, CDR1 PRHDT and CDR2 FYEKMQ (reference sequence). V lost 0 bases, J lost 1 base, and 7 bases lay in between. The CDR3 runs to 15 residues. CDR3 in DNA: TGTGCCAGCAGCTTAGGTCCAGGGTCCTACAATGAGCAGTTCTTC. It translates to CASSLGPGSYNEQFF.

The J gene is TRBJ1-4, the V gene TRBV7-3; D gene ambiguous. The germline gives CDR1 SGHTA, CDR2 FQGTGA. Trimming cost V 7 bases and J 1 base, with 13 bases left between them. There are 15 residues in the CDR3. For the CDR3, the DNA is TGTGCCAGCAAATTGGGAGGAGGAACTAATGAAAAACTGTTTTTT. Encoded protein: CASKLGGGTNEKLFF.

The rearrangement uses TRBV19 and TRBJ1-6; TRBD1 matches 8 bases. Germline-derived CDR1 and CDR2 are LNHDA and SQIVND (reference sequence). V gave up 1 base and J gave up 6 bases; unmatched junction bases: 14. The length of the CDR3 is 19 residues. DNA of the CDR3: TGTGCCAGTAGTATAGCCCTCTTAACAGGGGGGATGCTTAATTCACCCCTCCACTTT. This encodes CASSIALLTGGMLNSPLHF.

This rearrangement joins TRBV18 to TRBJ1-5; TRBD1 aligns across 10 bases. Germline-derived CDR1 and CDR2 are KGHSH and LQKENI. CDR3 size: 16 residues. The J segment lost 4 bases and the V segment lost 4 bases, leaving 7 bases of the junction unmatched. CDR3: CASSRGTGATNQPQHF. The CDR3 nucleotides read TGTGCCAGCTCACGTGGGACAGGGGCTACAAATCAGCCCCAGCATTTT.

This chain joins TRBV19 and TRBJ1-3; possible D gene TRBD1, 6 bases. Germline V gene sequence: CDR1 LNHDA, CDR2 SQIVND (reference sequence). V was cut by 6 bases and J by 2 bases, with 14 bases left in between. The CDR3 runs 15 residues. DNA of the CDR3: TGTGCCAGTAGAACAGGGATGGGAACTGGAAACACCATATATTTT. Its translation is CASRTGMGTGNTIYF. Combining the CDR3 with reference TRBV19 and TRBJ1-3 gives the whole variable domain DGGITQSPKYLFRKEGQNVTLSCEQNLNHDAMYWYRQDPGQGLRLIYYSQIVNDFQKGDIAEGYSVSREKKESFPLTVTSAQKNPTAFYLCASRTGMGTGNTIYFGEGSWLTVV.

This rearrangement joins TRBV2 to TRBJ1-1; TRBD1 aligns across 12 bases. V lost 5 bases to trimming and J lost 1 base; unmatched junction nucleotides: 11. From germline, CDR1 is SNHLY and CDR2 FYNNEI. CDR3 length: 18 residues. In nucleotides, the CDR3 is TGTGCCAGCAGTTATCCCCGGGACAGGGGGCCGAGGAACACTGAAGCTTTCTTT. Amino acid sequence: CASSYPRDRGPRNTEAFF.

This chain uses TRBV5-4 with TRBJ1-2; unclear D gene. The length of the CDR3 is 16 residues. Trimming pared 3 bases from V and 3 bases from J, leaving 18 bases between. The V gene's germline CDR1 is SGHNT and CDR2 YYREEE (reference sequence). The CDR3 DNA follows: TGTGCCAGCAGCTCGAAATTGGGAGGGCAGGACTATGGCTACACCTTC. The encoded protein is CASSSKLGGQDYGYTF.

The gene calls are TRBV7-8 and TRBJ2-1, with 9 bases fitting TRBD2. Trimming took 3 bases from V and 6 from J; bases not matched to a gene: 6. Germline V CDR1 and CDR2: SGHVS, FQNEAQ. This CDR3 is built from 15 residues. CDR3 DNA: TGTGCCAGCAGCTTGGGCGGGGGGGCCTTCAATGAGCAGTTCTTC. This translates into CASSLGGGAFNEQFF.

The CDR3 nucleotides are TGTGCCAGCAGCTTGTTACAACACTCACAGGAAAAACTGTTTTTT. Its translation: CASSLLQHSQEKLFF. V is TRBV11-2 and J is TRBJ1-4; unclear D gene. Trimming took 3 bases from V and 8 from J, leaving 16 bases between them. The length of the CDR3 is 15 residues. Germline V gives CDR1 SGHAT, CDR2 FQNNGV.

This chain connects TRBV3-1 (or the pseudogene TRBV3-2) to TRBJ2-5; weak D call: TRBD1 (6 bases). The germline V gene has CDR1 LGHDT and CDR2 YNNKEL (reference sequence). V lost 0 bases and J 3 bases, leaving 11 bases between the germline ends. This CDR3 has 15 amino acids. CDR3 protein: CASSQEGAEEETQYF. Here the CDR3 DNA reads TGTGCCAGCAGCCAAGAGGGGGCAGAAGAAGAGACCCAGTACTTC.

V is TRBV27 and J is TRBJ1-6; D remains unclear. V shed 4 bases and J shed 4 bases, with 11 bases lying between them. Per the germline V gene, CDR1 is MNHEY and CDR2 is SMNVEV (reference sequence). This CDR3 spans 15 amino acids. The CDR3 coding sequence is TGTGCCAGCAGTTCTCTTGGCGGGTATAATTCACCCCTCCACTTT. Translation gives CASSSLGGYNSPLHF.

The chain carries TRBV3-1 (or the pseudogene TRBV3-2) and TRBJ1-1, with D perhaps matching TRBD1 (5 bases). The CDR3 is made up of 15 amino acids. Looked up from germline, CDR1 is LGHDT and CDR2 is YNNKEL (reference sequence). Trimming removed 1 base at V and 6 bases at J, with 15 bases between. The CDR3 DNA follows: TGTGCCAGCAGCCAAGGAGACACGGGGGGGGCTGAAGCTTTCTTT. Translating it yields CASSQGDTGGAEAFF.

CDR3 coding DNA: TGTGCCAGCAGTTCATCAACGACAGGAGCAGATACGCAGTATTTT. Translating gives CASSSSTTGADTQYF. V gene TRBV27 combines with J gene TRBJ2-3, with a possible D match to TRBD1 (6 bases). Trimming pared 4 bases from V and 4 bases from J, leaving 15 bases between. The CDR3 covers 15 residues. Germline V lookup: CDR1 MNHEY, CDR2 SMNVEV (reference sequence).

The V gene is TRBV6-1, the J gene TRBJ2-7, with 8 bases matching TRBD1. The CDR3 runs to 15 residues. V lost 0 bases to trimming and J lost 4 bases; unmatched junction nucleotides: 5. CDR1 and CDR2 from the germline V gene are MNHNS and SASEGT. CDR3 sequence (DNA): TGTGCCAGCAGTGAAGCCGGGACAGGTTTTTACGAGCAGTACTTC. Translating it yields CASSEAGTGFYEQYF.

This chain links TRBV28 with TRBJ2-6, with a weak D call TRBD2 (6 bases). Germline V lookup: CDR1 MDHEN, CDR2 SYDVKM. This CDR3 spans 18 amino acids. Trimming removed 2 bases from V and 0 bases from J, with 14 bases in between. The CDR3 coding sequence is TGTGCCAGCAGTTTAGGGGGGACCGGATTCTCTGGGGCCAACGTCCTGACTTTC. It yields the protein CASSLGGTGFSGANVLTF.

The rearrangement joins TRBV28 to TRBJ2-2, with 10 bases aligning to TRBD1. The length of the CDR3 is 15 residues. Germline V gene data show CDR1 as MDHEN and CDR2 as SYDVKM. After removal of 7 bases from V and 6 bases from J, the junction contained 8 bases not matched to a gene. The CDR3 nucleotides read TGTGCCAGCAAGCAAACCGGGACAGGGGCCGGGGAGCTGTTTTTT. Amino acid sequence: CASKQTGTGAGELFF.

CDR3 region: CASSLGSLTRETQYF. DNA of the CDR3: TGTGCCAGCAGCTTAGGGTCCCTTACGCGAGAGACCCAGTACTTC. V is TRBV7-6 and J is TRBJ2-5; D is unresolved. This CDR3 has 15 residues. V was clipped by 1 base and J by 4 bases, with 13 bases between them. Germline V gives CDR1 SGHVS, CDR2 FNYEAQ. The full variable domain, rest sourced from reference TRBV7-6 and TRBJ2-5, is GAGVSQSPRYKVTKRGQDVALRCDPISGHVSLYWYRQALGQGPEFLTYFNYEAQQDKSGLPNDRFSAERPEGSISTLTIQRTEQRDSAMYRCASSLGSLTRETQYFGPGTRLLVL.

The rearrangement links TRBV7-2 to TRBJ2-3; possibly TRBD2 for D (6 bases). Per the germline V gene, CDR1 is SGHTA and CDR2 is FQGNSA. The CDR3 is 15 residues long. V was shortened by 5 bases and J by 1 base, with 13 bases between the two germline ends. CDR3 in DNA: TGTGCCAGCAGCACCTCCGGAGGGCGCACAGATACGCAGTATTTT. Its protein product is CASSTSGGRTDTQYF.